Listed here are 18 T cell receptor beta chains from one sample, sequenced in a study of cytomegalovirus exposure and HLA in healthy donors. Vbeta (60) and Jbeta (13) primers were used in the PCR. The data were produced by immunoSEQ multiplex PCR, yet TCRdb's version contains in-frame clones alone and is incomplete. This table has roughly 200,000 clones, around 85% appearing once. What was sequenced was PBMCs. The source of these receptors is a man aged 45 to 65 in good health and CMV-seronegative.

The rearrangement joins TRBV19 to TRBJ2-7, with TRBD2 identical over 9 bases. The CDR3 has 14 residues. J lost 2 bases, V lost 5 bases, and 4 bases had no gene match. The germline gives CDR1 LNHDA, CDR2 SQIVND (reference sequence). DNA for the CDR3: TGTGCCAGTAGTGGACTAGCGTCGCCCTACGAGCAGTACTTC. Translated: CASSGLASPYEQYF. The full variable domain, completed using reference TRBV19 and TRBJ2-7, is DGGITQSPKYLFRKEGQNVTLSCEQNLNHDAMYWYRQDPGQGLRLIYYSQIVNDFQKGDIAEGYSVSREKKESFPLTVTSAQKNPTAFYLCASSGLASPYEQYFGPGTRLTVT.

On this clone itself: The junction departs from the called germline gene at one end, perhaps through a read error. The DNA for the CDR3 is TGTTCCAGCAGCTTGAGGAGTGATAATGAAAAACTGTTTTTT. It is translated as CSSSLRSDNEKLFF. J is TRBJ1-4 and V is TRBV7-9; D remains unclear. This CDR3 region has 14 residues. Germline CDR1 is SEHNR and CDR2 is FQNEAQ (reference sequence).

The chain combines TRBV18 with TRBJ2-3, with D uncertain. CDR3 length equals 13 residues. CDR1 is KGHSH and CDR2 is LQKENI in the germline V gene. Trimming stripped 3 bases from V and 6 bases from J, with 10 bases between. The chain's CDR3 is CASSPRQADTQYF. Here the CDR3 DNA reads TGTGCCAGCTCACCCCGCCAGGCCGATACGCAGTATTTT. The variable domain in full, completed from reference TRBV18 and TRBJ2-3, reads NAGVMQNPRHLVRRRGQEARLRCSPMKGHSHVYWYRQLPEEGLKFMVYLQKENIIDESGMPKERFSAEFPKEGPSILRIQQVVRGDSAAYFCASSPRQADTQYFGPGTRLTVL.

The chain is built from TRBV29-1 and TRBJ1-2; a weak D match, TRBD1 (5 bases). Trimming removed 8 bases at V and 7 bases at J, with 17 bases between. The V gene's germline CDR1 is SQVTM and CDR2 ANQGSEA. This CDR3 has 12 residues. The CDR3 spells CSSLGQGFGYTF. The CDR3 coding sequence is TGCAGCTCCCTTGGGCAGGGTTTTGGCTACACCTTC.

The rearrangement uses TRBV7-9 and TRBJ2-1; 8 bases align to TRBD1. CDR1 and CDR2 from the germline V gene are SEHNR and FQNEAQ (reference sequence). V gave up 5 bases and J gave up 12 bases; unmatched junction bases: 9. The CDR3 covers 13 residues. This CDR3 is CASSPIGRGRQFF. In DNA form, the CDR3 reads TGTGCCAGCAGCCCCATCGGCAGGGGGCGGCAGTTCTTC.

The chain links TRBV7-3 to TRBJ2-1; 9 bases map to TRBD2. The germline V gene encodes CDR1 SGHTA and CDR2 FQGTGA. CDR3 size: 15 residues. V was pared by 1 base and J by 9 bases, with 7 bases of the junction left unmatched. CDR3 sequence (DNA): TGTGCCAGCAGCTTAAATATAGCGGGAGAGGGTGAGCAGTTCTTC. Translating it yields CASSLNIAGEGEQFF.

The chain carries TRBV30 and TRBJ1-2; no reliable D call. The CDR3 is 11 amino acids. Germline V gene lookup returns CDR1 GTSNPN and CDR2 SVGIG (reference sequence). V was cut by 1 base and J by 5 bases, with 5 bases left in between. This CDR3 is CAWSALYGYTF. As DNA, the CDR3 is TGTGCCTGGAGTGCCCTTTATGGCTACACCTTC.

This chain uses TRBV7-9 with TRBJ2-1, with D unresolved. The CDR3 is made up of 13 amino acids. Germline V gene lookup returns CDR1 SEHNR and CDR2 FQNEAQ (reference sequence). Trimming left V 3 bases short and J 3 bases short, with 6 bases between. The CDR3 loop is CASSFVNYNEQFF. CDR3 in DNA: TGTGCCAGCAGCTTTGTCAACTACAATGAGCAGTTCTTC.

This clone is a singleton in its sample. V gene TRBV7-8 combines with J gene TRBJ1-2; no reliable D call. From germline, CDR1 is SGHVS and CDR2 FQNEAQ. V was cut by 5 bases and J by 6 bases, with 10 bases left in between. The CDR3 runs to 12 residues. The CDR3 DNA sequence: TGTGCCAGCAGCACCCCCCGAGATGGCTACACCTTC. This gives the protein CASSTPRDGYTF.

The chain carries TRBV6-4 and TRBJ1-2, with D hard to call. The CDR3 length is 14 residues. From germline, CDR1 is MRHNA and CDR2 SNTAGT. V was pared by 8 bases and J by 6 bases, with 19 bases between. The CDR3 reads CASEDSVRVNGYTF. The CDR3 coding sequence is TGTGCCAGCGAGGATAGTGTAAGAGTAAATGGCTACACCTTC.

The chain is built from TRBV19 and TRBJ2-3; D is unclear. This CDR3 has 13 amino acids. Trimming removed 6 bases at V and 6 bases at J, with 13 bases between. CDR1 and CDR2 from the germline V gene are LNHDA and SQIVND (reference sequence). The CDR3 here is CASRRASGDTQYF. In DNA, the CDR3 is TGTGCCAGTAGAAGAGCCTCCGGGGATACGCAGTATTTT.

The chain recombines TRBV7-2 with TRBJ2-3; 7 nucleotides agree with TRBD2. The germline gives CDR1 SGHTA, CDR2 FQGNSA. With 5 bases clipped from V and 12 bases from J, the junction kept 17 bases outside the gene matches. This CDR3 spans 15 amino acids. The DNA of the CDR3 is TGTGCCAGCAGCGTCCGCCTAGGGAGGGCCTCTACCCAGTATTTT. Encoded protein: CASSVRLGRASTQYF.

The chain joins TRBV9 to TRBJ1-1; D is perhaps TRBD1 (6 bases). The V and J ends lost 3 bases and 6 bases respectively, with 12 bases between them. The CDR3 has 13 amino acids. Looked up from germline, CDR1 is SGDLS and CDR2 is YYNGEE. The CDR3: CASSADRKSEAFF. CDR3 nucleotides: TGTGCCAGCAGCGCCGACAGGAAATCTGAAGCTTTCTTT.

The rearrangement joins TRBV30 to TRBJ1-1; the D gene is possibly TRBD1 (5 bases). This CDR3 contains 12 residues. Germline CDR1 is GTSNPN and CDR2 is SVGIG (reference sequence). The germline V and J ends were trimmed by 1 base and 6 bases, with 9 bases remaining between them. CDR3 in amino acids: CAWSEGGAEAFF. CDR3 coding DNA: TGTGCCTGGAGTGAGGGAGGGGCTGAAGCTTTCTTT. Full variable domain (rest looked up from reference TRBV30 and TRBJ1-1): SQTIHQWPATLVQPVGSPLSLECTVEGTSNPNLYWYRQAAGRGLQLLFYSVGIGQISSEVPQNLSASRPQDRQFILSSKKLLLSDSGFYLCAWSEGGAEAFFGQGTRLTVV.

The chain joins TRBV29-1 to TRBJ2-2; 8 nucleotides align to TRBD1. This CDR3 contains 14 residues. Germline CDR1 SQVTM, CDR2 ANQGSEA. The trim removed 6 bases at V and 2 bases at J, leaving 5 bases unmatched. In DNA form, the CDR3 reads TGCAGCGTCCTGGACAGGGCCAACACCGGGGAGCTGTTTTTT. Translating it yields CSVLDRANTGELFF.

The rearrangement joins TRBV4-1 to TRBJ2-6; weak D call: TRBD2 (5 bases). The CDR3 contains 18 residues. Germline assignment: CDR1 MGHRA and CDR2 YSYEKL. The V and J ends lost 0 bases and 0 bases respectively, with 12 bases between them. The CDR3, as DNA: TGCGCCAGCAGCCAAGATGAGGGCACCCTCTCTGGGGCCAACGTCCTGACTTTC. Translating gives CASSQDEGTLSGANVLTF.

This clone was detected only a few times. At the DNA level, this CDR3 is encoded by other sequences in the same sample as well. J is TRBJ2-5 and V is TRBV2, with TRBD1 as a possible D gene (6 bases). This CDR3 has 14 residues. Trimming took 5 bases from V and 1 from J, leaving 11 bases between them. Germline V gene lookup returns CDR1 SNHLY and CDR2 FYNNEI. The DNA of the CDR3 is TGTGCCAGCAGTCCCTTGGACAGCCAAGAGACCCAGTACTTC. Protein product: CASSPLDSQETQYF.

Only one count was recorded for this clone. V is TRBV6-1 and J is TRBJ1-1; 7 positions agree with TRBD1. CDR1 and CDR2 (germline): MNHNS, SASEGT. The CDR3 length is 16 residues. Trimming at V came to 4 bases and at J to 2 bases, leaving 10 bases not matched to a gene. The CDR3 nucleotides read TGTGCCAGCAGTGCCGGGAACAGGGGAGTAAACACTGAAGCTTTCTTT. It yields the protein CASSAGNRGVNTEAFF.